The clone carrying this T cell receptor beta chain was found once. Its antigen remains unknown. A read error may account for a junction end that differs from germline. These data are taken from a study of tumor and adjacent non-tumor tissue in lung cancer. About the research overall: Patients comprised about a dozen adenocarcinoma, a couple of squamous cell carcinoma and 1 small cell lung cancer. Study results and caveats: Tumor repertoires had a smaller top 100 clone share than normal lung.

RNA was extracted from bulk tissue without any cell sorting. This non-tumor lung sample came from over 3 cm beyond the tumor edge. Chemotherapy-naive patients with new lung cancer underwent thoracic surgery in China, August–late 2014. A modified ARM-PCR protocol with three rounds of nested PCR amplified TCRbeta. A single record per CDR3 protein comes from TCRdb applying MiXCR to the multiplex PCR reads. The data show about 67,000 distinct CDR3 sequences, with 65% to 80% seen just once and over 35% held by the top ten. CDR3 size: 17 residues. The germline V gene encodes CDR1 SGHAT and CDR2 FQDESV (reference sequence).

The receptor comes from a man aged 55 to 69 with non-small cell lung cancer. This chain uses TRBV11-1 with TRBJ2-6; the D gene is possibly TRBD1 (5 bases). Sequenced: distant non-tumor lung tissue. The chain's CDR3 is CASSRTRRPSGANVMTF. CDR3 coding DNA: TGTGCCAGCAGTCGGACAAGGAGACCTTCTGGGGCCAACGTCATGACTTTC.